This T cell receptor (beta chain) was identified during a study of cytomegalovirus exposure and HLA in healthy donors. At the level of the study: Approximately 180 million T cells yielded 90 million to 130 million unique TCR beta sequences in earlier analysis. The study, taken as a whole, reports: Among the most significant clusters, several appeared linked to common viral pathogens in a later analysis.

As concerns this clone: Its target is unknown. An end of the junction does not agree with germline; a read error may underlie this.

Germline loops: CDR1 MNHEY, CDR2 SVGAGI. The length of the CDR3 is 15 residues. The PCR made use of 60 Vbeta and 13 Jbeta primers. Assay: immunoSEQ multiplex PCR; the TCRdb copy retains only in-frame clones and omits some. This repertoire shows over 120,000 clones, about 74% found once; its top ten account for roughly 4.5%. The TCR sequence derives from a man between 18 and 35 years old in good health and CMV-seropositive. This sequence joins TRBV6-5 and TRBJ1-6, with a weak D call TRBD1 (5 bases). Sequenced material: PBMCs. CDR3 region: CASRYSGQDNSPLHF. As DNA, the CDR3 is TGTGCCAGCAGGTACTCCGGACAAGATAATTCACCCCTCCACTTT.